This TCR beta chain was observed in a study of blood T cell repertoires in COVID-19. Study at large: Italy, Spain and the United States were the sources of the convalescent and acute COVID-19 samples. From T cells, B-cell-depleted T cells, or PBMCs came the material, which was cDNA or gDNA.

V was shortened by 7 bases and J by 5 bases, with 15 bases between the two germline ends. The CDR3 runs 14 residues. CDR1 is LGHNT, CDR2 FRNRAP, per germline. As processed by the authors: It was from reference gene primer amplification that nucleated cell counts were estimated. The protocol was immunoSEQ multiplex PCR, while the TCRdb copy is restricted to in-frame clones and leaves out a portion. V, J and clone size reflect that table, while D and trimming were determined from the DNA. The table shows fewer than 65,000 clones, with more than 80% occurring only once. Seattle-derived patients entered the study during active infection and were followed longitudinally.

The chain couples TRBV12-5 to TRBJ2-1; D is possibly TRBD1 (6 bases). The clonotype originates from a woman aged 55 to 70 with COVID-19, enrolled during active disease. The specimen sequenced was peripheral blood. Here the CDR3 DNA reads TGTGCTAGTGTCATAGGACAGACGAACAATGAGCAGTTCTTC. Amino acids: CASVIGQTNNEQFF. Complete variable domain (other parts from reference TRBV12-5 and TRBJ2-1): DARVTQTPRHKVTEMGQEVTMRCQPILGHNTVFWYRQTMMQGLELLAYFRNRAPLDDSGMPKDRFSAEMPDATLATLKIQPSEPRDSAVYFCASVIGQTNNEQFFGPGTRLTVL.